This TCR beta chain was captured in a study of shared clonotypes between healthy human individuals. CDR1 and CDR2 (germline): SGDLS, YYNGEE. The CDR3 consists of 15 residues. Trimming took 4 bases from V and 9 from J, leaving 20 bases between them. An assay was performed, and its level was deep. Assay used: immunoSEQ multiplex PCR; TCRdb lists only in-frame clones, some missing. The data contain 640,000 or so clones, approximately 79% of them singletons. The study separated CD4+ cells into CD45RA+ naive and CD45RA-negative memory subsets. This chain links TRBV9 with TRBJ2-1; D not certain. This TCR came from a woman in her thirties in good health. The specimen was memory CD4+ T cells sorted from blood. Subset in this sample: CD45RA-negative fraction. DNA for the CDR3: TGTGCCAGCAGCCCCCGTCCTGGAAGGGTGGGTGAGCAGTTCTTC. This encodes CASSPRPGRVGEQFF.